Below are 4 T cell receptor beta chains sequenced from a single sample in a study of blood T cell repertoires in COVID-19. Profiled with immunoSEQ multiplex PCR; TCRdb holds only in-frame clones, not every one. The profile shows fewer than 45,000 clones, around 84% of them singletons. What was sequenced was peripheral blood. Receptors originate from a man aged 60 to 75 with COVID-19, enrolled during active disease.

The chain links TRBV28 to TRBJ1-5; D remains ambiguous. V lost 6 bases and J lost 2, with 14 bases in between. This CDR3 comprises 15 residues. Germline CDR1 MDHEN, CDR2 SYDVKM. This CDR3 is CASRTRTRGNQPQHF. The CDR3 DNA follows: TGTGCCAGCAGAACGAGGACGCGGGGCAATCAGCCCCAGCATTTT.

The CDR3 region is CSASTGGNSPLHF. DNA of the CDR3: TGCAGCGCATCGACAGGTGGGAATTCACCCCTCCACTTT. The chain carries TRBV29-1 and TRBJ1-6, with D tentatively TRBD1 (6 bases). The CDR3 is 13 residues long. V was cut by 7 bases and J by 7 bases, with 14 bases left in between. CDR1 SQVTM and CDR2 ANQGSEA come from the germline V gene. Complete variable domain (other parts from reference TRBV29-1 and TRBJ1-6): SAVISQKPSRDICQRGTSLTIQCQVDSQVTMMFWYRQQPGQSLTLIATANQGSEATYESGFVIDKFPISRPNLTFSTLTVSNMSPEDSSIYLCSASTGGNSPLHFGNGTRLTVT.

The CDR3, as DNA: TGTGCCTGGGGGACAGGGAACACCGGGGAGCTGTTTTTT. Its translation is CAWGTGNTGELFF. This chain connects TRBV30 to TRBJ2-2; TRBD1 matches 8 bases. The germline V gene encodes CDR1 GTSNPN and CDR2 SVGIG (reference sequence). The junction had 0 bases not matched to a gene; V was cut back by 5 bases and J by 1 base. The CDR3 is 13 residues long.

As for this clone: In the same sample, other DNA sequences code for this CDR3. The chain couples TRBV5-1 to TRBJ2-7; 10 nucleotides match TRBD1. Trimming cost V 2 bases and J 2 bases; bases outside gene matches: 1. Germline assignment: CDR1 SGHRS and CDR2 YFSETQ. The length of the CDR3 is 14 residues. DNA of the CDR3: TGCGCCAGCAGCTTAGGACAGGGGGCCTACGAGCAGTACTTC. Its translation: CASSLGQGAYEQYF.